This T cell receptor beta chain was profiled in a study of T cell responses to AZD1222 COVID-19 vaccine. The CDR3 has 18 amino acids. Germline values: CDR1 SGHAT, CDR2 FQNNGV. V dropped 4 bases and J dropped 1 base, with 22 bases sitting between them. The protocol was immunoSEQ multiplex PCR, while the TCRdb copy is restricted to in-frame clones and leaves out a portion. The sample shows 150,000 to 160,000 clones, 85% to 95% of them seen only once. This rearrangement joins TRBV11-2 to TRBJ1-1; D is uncertain. This clonotype was obtained from an adult who received the AZD1222 COVID-19 vaccine. Source: peripheral blood, taken 28 days after the second AZD1222 dose. CDR3 residues: CASSSSFQYDGENTEAFF. The CDR3, as DNA: TGTGCCAGCAGCTCGAGTTTCCAATATGACGGTGAGAACACTGAAGCTTTCTTT.